These 4 T cell receptor beta chains were all obtained from the same sample, sequenced in a study of metastatic and nonmetastatic thyroid tumors (dated by TCRdb to 2018 to 2020). No treatment had been received by any patient before thyroid surgery. Libraries came from PCR. Instrument on record: Illumina HiSeq 4000. TCRdb reran the public reads through fastp at Q25 and MiXCR, keeping productive beta chains. The sample yields around 53,000 clones; around a sixth were counted once. The biggest ten clones account for roughly 3% of the sample. Specimen: blood. These receptors all come from a female donor with papillary thyroid cancer or a benign thyroid nodule (not recorded which). Some clones in this sample may be carry-over from other donors' samples.

CDR3 in DNA: TGCGCCAGCAGCCACGGGATTTTTATCGACACTGAAGCTTTCTTT. Protein: CASSHGIFIDTEAFF. The gene calls are TRBV5-1 and TRBJ1-1; D gene uncertain. CDR1 SGHRS and CDR2 YFSETQ come from the germline V gene. CDR3 size: 15 residues. V dropped 4 bases and J dropped 3 bases, with 16 bases sitting between them.

This clone occurred many times. This sequence joins TRBV7-9 and TRBJ2-1, with 14 bases that match TRBD2. The germline V gene encodes CDR1 SEHNR and CDR2 FQNEAQ (reference sequence). V trimming: 5 bases; J trimming: 7 bases; junction bases outside the gene matches: 4. The CDR3 is 15 residues long. CDR3 nucleotide sequence: TGTGCCAGCAGCCCCCGACTAGCGGGAGGGAATGAGCAGTTCTTC. This codes for CASSPRLAGGNEQFF.

The V and J genes are TRBV6-1 and TRBJ2-7; D is undetermined. The V end lost 9 bases, the J end lost 9 bases, and 15 bases lay between the germline ends. This CDR3 has 11 residues. Looked up from germline, CDR1 is MNHNS and CDR2 is SASEGT. The CDR3: CASIPWVGQYF. DNA for the CDR3: TGTGCCAGTATCCCCTGGGTAGGGCAGTACTTC.

The rearrangement uses TRBV28 and TRBJ1-4, with a possible D match to TRBD1 (5 bases). The CDR3 totals 17 residues. Germline-derived CDR1 and CDR2 are MDHEN and SYDVKM. Trimming left V 2 bases short and J 0 bases short, with 13 bases between. CDR3 loop: CASSLQGWGSTNEKLFF. In DNA form, the CDR3 reads TGTGCCAGCAGTTTACAGGGCTGGGGATCAACTAATGAAAAACTGTTTTTT. Full variable domain (outside the CDR3, taken from reference TRBV28 and TRBJ1-4): DVKVTQSSRYLVKRTGEKVFLECVQDMDHENMFWYRQDPGLGLRLIYFSYDVKMKEKGDIPEGYSVSREKKERFSLILESASTNQTSMYLCASSLQGWGSTNEKLFFGSGTQLSVL.